This paragraph covers one T cell receptor beta chain sequence. Its antigen is currently unknown. The PCR used 60 Vbeta and 13 Jbeta primers. Profiled with immunoSEQ multiplex PCR; TCRdb holds only in-frame clones, not every one. The sample has about 64,000 clones; about 61% are singletons. The data are from a study of cytomegalovirus exposure and HLA in healthy donors. This CDR3 is 15 amino acids long. Trimming removed 0 bases from V and 4 bases from J, with 13 bases in between. Germline CDR1 is SGDLS and CDR2 is YYNGEE. Study outcomes and limitations: The study put 150 to 200 TCR beta chains on its list as cytomegalovirus-associated. Among the sequence variants, a highly shared cluster was likely an artifact of sequencing. When a later analysis compared HLA-associated TCR beta chains with equally common others, the HLA-associated chains turned out to be more clonally expanded and to have lower generation probabilities.

This sequence joins TRBV9 and TRBJ1-2; D gene unclear. The receptor comes from a woman between 50 and 59 years old in good health and CMV-seronegative. Sequencing used PBMCs. The CDR3, as DNA: TGTGCCAGCAGCGTAGCTGGCGGCCTCAGCTATGGCTACACCTTC. It specifies CASSVAGGLSYGYTF.